This T cell receptor (beta chain) was documented in a study of a mutant IDH1 vaccine in newly diagnosed glioma. Study-wide context: At weeks 1, 3, 5, 7, 11, 15, 19 and 23, patients received a vaccination, eight in all. The therapy given earlier, which was standard therapy, consisted of radiotherapy, temozolomide, or both, and most of the patients received both.

Note on this clone: Its antigen is unidentified.

Study results and limitations: The study observed vaccine-induced immune responses in roughly 93% of patients.

The CDR3 is 13 residues long. Germline lookup yields CDR1 MDHEN and CDR2 SYDVKM. V was pared by 6 bases and J by 0 bases, with 9 bases between. Libraries were prepared by immunoSEQ multiplex PCR; TCRdb keeps only in-frame clonotypes and omits some of them. The data contain about 65,000 clones, about 85% of them singletons. Time point: week 23, last vaccination. It was 300 ug of mutant IDH1 20-mer peptide that made up each vaccine dose, given with topical imiquimod. Each tumor in the donors was a new WHO grade 3 or 4 astrocytoma, IDH1-mutant and ATRX-lost. This specimen consisted of PBMCs, obtained from a glioma patient whose treatment included an IDH1 peptide vaccine. This receptor was identified in a man aged 25 to 40 with glioma. The chain employs TRBV28 and TRBJ2-7; tentatively, D is TRBD2 (6 bases). As DNA, the CDR3 is TGTGCCAGCAGATTGGGACTCTCCTACGAGCAGTACTTC. This sequence encodes CASRLGLSYEQYF.